The 10 T cell receptor beta chains presented below share a single source sample, sequenced in a study of blood T cell repertoires in COVID-19. Assay: immunoSEQ multiplex PCR; the TCRdb copy retains only in-frame clones and omits some. The data contain roughly 190,000 clones, more than 75% of them singletons. The sample taken for sequencing was peripheral blood. The source of these receptors is a man aged 18 to 29 with active or convalescent COVID-19.

On this clone itself: Relative to the germline gene, one junction end is altered; a read error may explain this. The sample holds other DNA sequences that translate to the same CDR3. The chain uses TRBV6-5 and TRBJ2-7; a possible D gene is TRBD1 (6 bases). The CDR3 has 14 amino acids. Per the germline V gene, CDR1 is MNHEY and CDR2 is SVGAGI. CDR3 region: CASRGVGQGHEQYF. The DNA for the CDR3 is TGTGCTAGCAGAGGGGTGGGACAAGGCCACGAGCAGTACTTC.

This clone came up once. V and J are TRBV11-2 and TRBJ2-1, with TRBD2 matching 7 bases. The germline gives CDR1 SGHAT, CDR2 FQNNGV. The CDR3 consists of 16 residues. The trim removed 1 base at V and 1 base at J, leaving 4 bases unmatched. As DNA, the CDR3 is TGTGCCAGCAGCTTAGGCCCTAGCGGTTCCTACAATGAGCAGTTCTTC. It translates to CASSLGPSGSYNEQFF.

There are a few counts of this clone. V is TRBV30 and J is TRBJ2-3, with 9 bases aligning to TRBD2. This CDR3 has 14 amino acids. V lost 8 bases to trimming and J lost 4 bases; unmatched junction nucleotides: 10. The germline gives CDR1 GTSNPN, CDR2 SVGIG (reference sequence). As DNA, the CDR3 is TGTGCCCGTGAGCGGGAGGCCGTCCCAGATACGCAGTATTTT. Amino acids: CAREREAVPDTQYF.

The V call is TRBV27, the J call TRBJ2-3, with 7 bases lining up with TRBD2. The CDR3 extends over 16 amino acids. Looked up from germline, CDR1 is MNHEY and CDR2 is SMNVEV (reference sequence). V lost 1 base to trimming and J lost 4 bases; unmatched junction nucleotides: 8. The CDR3 nucleotides read TGTGCCAGCAGTTTATATGGGGCCAGCGGGGCAGATACGCAGTATTTT. Its protein product is CASSLYGASGADTQYF.

The chain has TRBV5-4 and TRBJ1-2; D unclear. The germline V gene encodes CDR1 SGHNT and CDR2 YYREEE (reference sequence). The V and J ends lost 0 bases and 4 bases respectively, with 7 bases between them. The CDR3 length is 13 residues. The CDR3 coding sequence is TGTGCCAGCAGCTTGGCTCCCAGCTATGGCTACACCTTC. The encoded protein is CASSLAPSYGYTF.

This sequence joins TRBV2 and TRBJ2-7; maybe TRBD2 (6 bases). Germline values: CDR1 SNHLY, CDR2 FYNNEI. With 8 bases removed from V and 4 bases from J, the gap between germline ends came to 15 bases. There are 13 residues in the CDR3. The CDR3 is CASVPGLEYEQYF. CDR3 nucleotides: TGTGCCAGCGTTCCGGGACTGGAGTACGAGCAGTACTTC. The complete variable domain, with remaining parts taken from reference TRBV2 and TRBJ2-7, reads EPEVTQTPSHQVTQMGQEVILRCVPISNHLYFYWYRQILGQKVEFLVSFYNNEISEKSEIFDDQFSVERPDGSNFTLKIRSTKLEDSAMYFCASVPGLEYEQYFGPGTRLTVT.

The table lists this clone with a count of one. J is TRBJ2-4 and V is TRBV7-2; tentative D call: TRBD1 (7 bases). V gave up 2 bases and J gave up 6 bases, with 14 bases separating them. Germline V gene data show CDR1 as SGHTA and CDR2 as FQGNSA. The CDR3 is 15 amino acids. The CDR3 here is CASSLRTGGGNIQYF. The DNA for the CDR3 is TGTGCCAGCAGCTTAAGGACAGGAGGGGGAAACATTCAGTACTTC.

This chain joins TRBV5-4 and TRBJ2-5, with a tentative D call TRBD2 (5 bases). V was shortened by 2 bases and J by 5 bases, with 10 bases between the two germline ends. This CDR3 region has 13 residues. Germline V gene data show CDR1 as SGHNT and CDR2 as YYREEE (reference sequence). The CDR3 sequence is CASSFEGRETQYF. The CDR3, as DNA: TGTGCCAGCAGCTTCGAGGGCCGGGAGACCCAGTACTTC.

The V call is TRBV9, the J call TRBJ1-2; D is possibly TRBD1 (6 bases). CDR3 size: 15 residues. Trimming took 4 bases from V and 5 from J, leaving 18 bases between them. CDR1 is SGDLS, CDR2 YYNGEE, per germline. The CDR3 bases are TGTGCCAGCAGCACTCGGACAGATTCCTTATATGGCTACACCTTC. As protein: CASSTRTDSLYGYTF.

The rearrangement links TRBV6-4 to TRBJ1-3, with 7 bases that match TRBD1. CDR1 is MRHNA, CDR2 SNTAGT, per germline. The CDR3 spans 16 residues. Germline trimming cut 8 bases from V and 7 bases from J; bases unmatched to any gene: 17. The CDR3 region is CASPARGGQFANTIYF. The CDR3 DNA reads as TGTGCCAGCCCAGCGCGGGGGGGACAGTTTGCGAACACCATATATTTT.